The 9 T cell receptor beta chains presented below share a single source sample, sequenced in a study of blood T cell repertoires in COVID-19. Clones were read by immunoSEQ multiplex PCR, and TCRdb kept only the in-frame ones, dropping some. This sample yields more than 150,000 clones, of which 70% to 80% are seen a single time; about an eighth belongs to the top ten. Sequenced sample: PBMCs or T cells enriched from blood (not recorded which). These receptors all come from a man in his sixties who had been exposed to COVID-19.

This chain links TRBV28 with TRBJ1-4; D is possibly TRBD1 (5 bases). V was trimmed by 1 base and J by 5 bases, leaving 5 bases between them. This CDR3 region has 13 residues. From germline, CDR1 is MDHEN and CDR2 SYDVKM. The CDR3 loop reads CASSLYRNEKLFF. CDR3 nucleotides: TGTGCCAGCAGTTTATACAGGAATGAAAAACTGTTTTTT.

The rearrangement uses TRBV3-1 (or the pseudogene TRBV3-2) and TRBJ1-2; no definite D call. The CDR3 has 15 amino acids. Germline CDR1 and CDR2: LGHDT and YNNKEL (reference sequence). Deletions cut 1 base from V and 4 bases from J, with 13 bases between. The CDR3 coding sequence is TGTGCCAGCAGCCAAGGGCGGCTCGAACTCTATGGCTACACCTTC. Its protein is CASSQGRLELYGYTF.

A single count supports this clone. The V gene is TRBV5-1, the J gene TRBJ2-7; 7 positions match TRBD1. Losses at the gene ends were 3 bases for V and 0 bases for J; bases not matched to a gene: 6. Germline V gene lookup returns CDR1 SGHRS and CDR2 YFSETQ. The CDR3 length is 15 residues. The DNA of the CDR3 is TGCGCCAGCAGCTCGACAGGGACCCGCTCCTACGAGCAGTACTTC. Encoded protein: CASSSTGTRSYEQYF.

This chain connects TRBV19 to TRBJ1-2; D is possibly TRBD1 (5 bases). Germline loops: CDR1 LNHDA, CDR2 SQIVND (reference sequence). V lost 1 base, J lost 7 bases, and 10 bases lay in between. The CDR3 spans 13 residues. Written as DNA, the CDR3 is TGTGCCAGTAGTATAGGCGGGACTTCTGGCTACACCTTC. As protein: CASSIGGTSGYTF.

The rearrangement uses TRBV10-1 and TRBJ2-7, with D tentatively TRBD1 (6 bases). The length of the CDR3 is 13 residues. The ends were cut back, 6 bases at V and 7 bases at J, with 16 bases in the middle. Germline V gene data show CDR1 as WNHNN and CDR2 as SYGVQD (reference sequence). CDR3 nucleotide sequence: TGCGCCAGCAGCCTCCGGGGTCAGGGGGAGCAGTACTTC. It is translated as CASSLRGQGEQYF.

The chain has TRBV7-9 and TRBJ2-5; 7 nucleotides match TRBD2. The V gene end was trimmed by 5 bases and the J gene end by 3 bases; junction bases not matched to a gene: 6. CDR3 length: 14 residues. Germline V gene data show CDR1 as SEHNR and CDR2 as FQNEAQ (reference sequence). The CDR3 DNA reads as TGTGCCAGCAGCCGGGAGCTAGCGGAAGAGACCCAGTACTTC. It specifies CASSRELAEETQYF.

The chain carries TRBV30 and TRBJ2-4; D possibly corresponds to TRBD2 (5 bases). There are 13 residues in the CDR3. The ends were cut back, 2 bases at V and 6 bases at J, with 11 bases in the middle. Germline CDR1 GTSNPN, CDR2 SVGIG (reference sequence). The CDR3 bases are TGTGCCTGGAGTCCACGGACTGGAAACATTCAGTACTTC. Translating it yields CAWSPRTGNIQYF.

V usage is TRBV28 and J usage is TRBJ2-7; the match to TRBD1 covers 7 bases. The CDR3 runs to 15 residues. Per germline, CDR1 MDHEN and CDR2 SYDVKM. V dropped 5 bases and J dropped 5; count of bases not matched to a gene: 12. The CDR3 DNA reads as TGTGCCAGCAGTCTTAGGCAGACAGGGATCAACGAGCAGTACTTC. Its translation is CASSLRQTGINEQYF.

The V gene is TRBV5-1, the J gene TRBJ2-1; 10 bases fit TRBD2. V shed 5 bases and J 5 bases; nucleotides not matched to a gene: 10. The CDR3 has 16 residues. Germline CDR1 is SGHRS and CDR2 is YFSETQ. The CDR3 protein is CASRSVLAGANNEQFF. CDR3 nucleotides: TGCGCCAGCAGGTCCGTCCTAGCGGGAGCCAACAATGAGCAGTTCTTC.